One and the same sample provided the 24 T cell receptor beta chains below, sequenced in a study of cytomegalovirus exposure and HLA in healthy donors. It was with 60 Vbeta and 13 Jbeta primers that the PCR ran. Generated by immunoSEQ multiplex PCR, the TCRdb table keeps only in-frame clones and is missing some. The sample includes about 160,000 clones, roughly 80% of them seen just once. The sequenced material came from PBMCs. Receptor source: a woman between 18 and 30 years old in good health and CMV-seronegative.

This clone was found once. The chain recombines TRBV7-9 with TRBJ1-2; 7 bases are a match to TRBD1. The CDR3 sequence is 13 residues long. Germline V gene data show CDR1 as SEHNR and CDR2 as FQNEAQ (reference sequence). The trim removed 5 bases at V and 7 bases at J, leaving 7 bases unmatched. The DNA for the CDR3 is TGTGCCAGCAGCATAAGACAGGGTGCTGGCTACACCTTC. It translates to CASSIRQGAGYTF.

The CDR3 spells CASSQSGTGVLNQPQHF. As DNA, the CDR3 is TGTGCCAGCAGCCAATCAGGGACAGGCGTTCTCAATCAGCCCCAGCATTTT. V usage is TRBV16 and J usage is TRBJ1-5, with 8 bases aligning to TRBD1. This CDR3 spans 17 amino acids. Germline CDR1 KGHSY, CDR2 FQNENV. Trimming at V came to 0 bases and at J to 3 bases, leaving 7 bases not matched to a gene.

The CDR3 loop reads CASNTGQGPFYGYTF. The CDR3 bases are TGCGCCAGCAACACGGGACAGGGGCCATTCTATGGCTACACCTTC. The rearrangement joins TRBV5-1 to TRBJ1-2, with 10 bases fitting TRBD1. Germline trimming cut 6 bases from V and 4 bases from J; bases unmatched to any gene: 9. The CDR3 runs 15 residues. CDR1 and CDR2 (germline): SGHRS, YFSETQ. Combining the CDR3 with reference TRBV5-1 and TRBJ1-2 gives the whole variable domain KAGVTQTPRYLIKTRGQQVTLSCSPISGHRSVSWYQQTPGQGLQFLFEYFSETQRNKGNFPGRFSGRQFSNSRSEMNVSTLELGDSALYLCASNTGQGPFYGYTFGSGTRLTVV.

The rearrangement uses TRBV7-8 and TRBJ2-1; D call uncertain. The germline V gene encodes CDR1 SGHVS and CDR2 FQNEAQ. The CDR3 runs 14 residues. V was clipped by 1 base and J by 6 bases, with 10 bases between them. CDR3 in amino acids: CASSLDDHSNEQFF. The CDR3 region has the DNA TGTGCCAGCAGCTTAGACGACCACAGCAATGAGCAGTTCTTC.

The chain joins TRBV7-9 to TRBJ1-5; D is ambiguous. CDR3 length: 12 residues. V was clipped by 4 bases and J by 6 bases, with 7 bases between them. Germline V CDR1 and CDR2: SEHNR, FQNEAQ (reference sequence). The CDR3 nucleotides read TGTGCCAGCAGCTCCGAGGGTCAGCCCCAGCATTTT. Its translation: CASSSEGQPQHF.

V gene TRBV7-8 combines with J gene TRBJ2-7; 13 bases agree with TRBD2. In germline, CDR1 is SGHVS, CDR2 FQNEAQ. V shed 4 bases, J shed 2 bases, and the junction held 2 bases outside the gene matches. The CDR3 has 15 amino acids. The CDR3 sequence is CASSSGLAGTYEQYF. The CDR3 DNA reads TGTGCCAGCAGCTCGGGACTAGCGGGGACCTACGAGCAGTACTTC.

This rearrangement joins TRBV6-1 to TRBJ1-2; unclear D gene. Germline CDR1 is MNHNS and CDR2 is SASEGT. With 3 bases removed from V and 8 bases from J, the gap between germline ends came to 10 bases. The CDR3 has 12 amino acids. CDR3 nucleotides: TGTGCCAGCAGTGAGGGTTACGGGGGCTACACCTTC. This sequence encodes CASSEGYGGYTF.

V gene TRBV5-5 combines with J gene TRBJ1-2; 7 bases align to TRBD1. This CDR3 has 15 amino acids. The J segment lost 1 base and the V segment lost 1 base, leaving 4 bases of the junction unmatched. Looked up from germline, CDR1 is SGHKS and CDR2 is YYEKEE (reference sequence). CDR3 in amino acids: CASSLSGTDNYGYTF. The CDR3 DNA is TGTGCCAGCAGCTTGTCCGGGACAGATAACTATGGCTACACCTTC.

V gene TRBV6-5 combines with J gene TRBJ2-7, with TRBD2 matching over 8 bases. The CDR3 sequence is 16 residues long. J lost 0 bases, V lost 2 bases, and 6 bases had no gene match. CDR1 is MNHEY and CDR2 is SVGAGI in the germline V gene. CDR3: CASSYLQRGSSYEQYF. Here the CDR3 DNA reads TGTGCCAGCAGTTACCTCCAGCGGGGGAGCTCCTACGAGCAGTACTTC.

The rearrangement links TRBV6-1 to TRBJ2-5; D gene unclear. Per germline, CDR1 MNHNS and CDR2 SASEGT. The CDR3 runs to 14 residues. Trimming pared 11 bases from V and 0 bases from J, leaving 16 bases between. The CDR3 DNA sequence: TGTGCCGAAGGTTTCGGGTTCGACCAAGAGACCCAGTACTTC. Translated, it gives CAEGFGFDQETQYF.

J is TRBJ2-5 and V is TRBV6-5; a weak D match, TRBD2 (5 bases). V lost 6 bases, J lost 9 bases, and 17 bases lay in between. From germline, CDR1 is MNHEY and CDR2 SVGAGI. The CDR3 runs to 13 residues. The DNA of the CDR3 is TGTGCCAGCAGCCGACTACCCTATGGGGCCCAGTACTTC. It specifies CASSRLPYGAQYF.

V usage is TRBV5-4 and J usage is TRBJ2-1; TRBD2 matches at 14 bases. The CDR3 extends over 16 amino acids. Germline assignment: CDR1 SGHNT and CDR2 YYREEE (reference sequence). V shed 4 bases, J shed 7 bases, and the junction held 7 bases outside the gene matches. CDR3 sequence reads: CASSARLAGGPNEQFF. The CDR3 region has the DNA TGTGCCAGCAGCGCTAGACTAGCGGGAGGGCCTAATGAGCAGTTCTTC.

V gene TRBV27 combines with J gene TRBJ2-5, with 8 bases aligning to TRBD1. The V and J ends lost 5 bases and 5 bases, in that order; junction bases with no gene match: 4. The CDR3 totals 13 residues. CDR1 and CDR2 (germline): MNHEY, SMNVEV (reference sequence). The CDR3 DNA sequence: TGTGCCAGCAGTGTGGACAGGGAGGAGACCCAGTACTTC. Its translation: CASSVDREETQYF.

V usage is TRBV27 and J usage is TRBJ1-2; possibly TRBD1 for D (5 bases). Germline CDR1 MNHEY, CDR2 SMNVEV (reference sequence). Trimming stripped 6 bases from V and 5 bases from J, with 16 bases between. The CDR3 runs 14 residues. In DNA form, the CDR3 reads TGTGCCAGCAGCACTTGGGCAGGGAAGTATGGCTACACCTTC. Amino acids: CASSTWAGKYGYTF.

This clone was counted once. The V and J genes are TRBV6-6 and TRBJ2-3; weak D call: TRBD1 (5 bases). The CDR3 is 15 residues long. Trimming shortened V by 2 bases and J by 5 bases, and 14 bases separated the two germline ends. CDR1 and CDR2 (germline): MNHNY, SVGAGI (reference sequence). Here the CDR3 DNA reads TGTGCCAGCAGTTACGGTCGACAGACTCGAGATACGCAGTATTTT. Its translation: CASSYGRQTRDTQYF.

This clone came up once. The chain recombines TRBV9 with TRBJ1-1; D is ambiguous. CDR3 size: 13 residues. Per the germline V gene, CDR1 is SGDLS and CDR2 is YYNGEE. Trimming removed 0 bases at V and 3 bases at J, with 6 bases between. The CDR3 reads CASSVVVDTEAFF. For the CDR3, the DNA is TGTGCCAGCAGCGTAGTAGTTGACACTGAAGCTTTCTTT.

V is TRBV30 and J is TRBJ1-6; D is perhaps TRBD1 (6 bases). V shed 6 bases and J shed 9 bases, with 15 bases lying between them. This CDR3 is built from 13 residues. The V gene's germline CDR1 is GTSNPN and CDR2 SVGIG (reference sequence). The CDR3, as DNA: TGTGCCTGCCAGTTGGGGGCCTTTTCACCCCTCCACTTT. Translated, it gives CACQLGAFSPLHF.

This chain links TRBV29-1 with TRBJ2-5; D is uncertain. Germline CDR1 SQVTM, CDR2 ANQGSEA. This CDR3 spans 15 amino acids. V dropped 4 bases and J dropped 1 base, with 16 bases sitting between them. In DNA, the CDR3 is TGCAGCGTTGTCACCAGCGTAGCTATCCAAGAGACCCAGTACTTC. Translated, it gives CSVVTSVAIQETQYF.

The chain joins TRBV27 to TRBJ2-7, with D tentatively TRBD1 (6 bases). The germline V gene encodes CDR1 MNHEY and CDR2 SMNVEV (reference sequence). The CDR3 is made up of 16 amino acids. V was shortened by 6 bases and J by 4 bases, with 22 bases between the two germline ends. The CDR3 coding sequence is TGTGCCAGCAGATCTCCCATGTACAGGGCAGCGTACGAGCAGTACTTC. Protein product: CASRSPMYRAAYEQYF.

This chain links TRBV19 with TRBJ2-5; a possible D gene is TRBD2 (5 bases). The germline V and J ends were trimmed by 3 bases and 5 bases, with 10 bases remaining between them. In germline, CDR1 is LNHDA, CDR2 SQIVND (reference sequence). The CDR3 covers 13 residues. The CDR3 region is CASSISLGETQYF. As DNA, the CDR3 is TGTGCCAGTAGTATCTCACTAGGGGAGACCCAGTACTTC.

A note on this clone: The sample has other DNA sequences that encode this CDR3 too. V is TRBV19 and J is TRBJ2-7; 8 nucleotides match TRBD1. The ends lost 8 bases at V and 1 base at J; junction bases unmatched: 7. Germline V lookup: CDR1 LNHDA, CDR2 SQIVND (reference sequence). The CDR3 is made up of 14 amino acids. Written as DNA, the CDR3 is TGTGCCAGTTCGCGGACAGGGACGTCCTACGAGCAGTACTTC. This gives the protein CASSRTGTSYEQYF.

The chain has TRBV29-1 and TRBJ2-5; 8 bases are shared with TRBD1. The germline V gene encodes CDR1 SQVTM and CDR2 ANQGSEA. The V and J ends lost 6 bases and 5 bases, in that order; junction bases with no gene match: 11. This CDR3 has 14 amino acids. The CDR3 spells CSVAKQGARETQYF. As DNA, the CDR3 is TGCAGCGTGGCCAAGCAGGGGGCAAGGGAGACCCAGTACTTC.

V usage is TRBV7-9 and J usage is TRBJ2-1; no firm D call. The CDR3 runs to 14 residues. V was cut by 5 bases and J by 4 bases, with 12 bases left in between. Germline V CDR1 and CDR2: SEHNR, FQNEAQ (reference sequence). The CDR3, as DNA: TGTGCCAGCAGCCCCGCAGGTGGGTACAATGAGCAGTTCTTC. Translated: CASSPAGGYNEQFF.

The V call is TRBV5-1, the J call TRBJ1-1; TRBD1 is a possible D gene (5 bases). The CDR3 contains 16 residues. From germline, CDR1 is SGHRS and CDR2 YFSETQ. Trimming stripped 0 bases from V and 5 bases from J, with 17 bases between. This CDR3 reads CASSLALPWGGTEAFF. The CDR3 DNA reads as TGCGCCAGCAGCTTGGCCTTGCCTTGGGGCGGAACTGAAGCTTTCTTT.